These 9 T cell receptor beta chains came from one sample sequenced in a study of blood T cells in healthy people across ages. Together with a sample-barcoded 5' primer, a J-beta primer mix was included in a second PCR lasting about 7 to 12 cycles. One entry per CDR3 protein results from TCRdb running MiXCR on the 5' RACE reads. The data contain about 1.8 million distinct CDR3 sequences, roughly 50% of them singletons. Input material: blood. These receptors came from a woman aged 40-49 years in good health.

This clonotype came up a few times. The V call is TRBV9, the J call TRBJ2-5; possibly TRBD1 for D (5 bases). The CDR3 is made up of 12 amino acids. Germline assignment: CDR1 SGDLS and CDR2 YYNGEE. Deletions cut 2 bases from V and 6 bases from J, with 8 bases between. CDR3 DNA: TGTGCCAGCAGCGTGGACACAAAGACCCAGTACTTC. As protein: CASSVDTKTQYF. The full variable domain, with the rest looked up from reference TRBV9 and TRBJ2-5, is DSGVTQTPKHLITATGQRVTLRCSPRSGDLSVYWYQQSLDQGLQFLIQYYNGEERAKGNILERFSAQQFPDLHSELNLSSLELGDSALYFCASSVDTKTQYFGPGTRLLVL.

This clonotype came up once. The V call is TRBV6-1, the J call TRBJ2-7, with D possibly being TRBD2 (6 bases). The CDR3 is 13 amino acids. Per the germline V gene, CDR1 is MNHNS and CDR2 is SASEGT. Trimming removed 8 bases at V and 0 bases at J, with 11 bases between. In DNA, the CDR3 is TGTGCCAGCCGGGACTGGGACTCCTACGAGCAGTACTTC. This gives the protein CASRDWDSYEQYF.

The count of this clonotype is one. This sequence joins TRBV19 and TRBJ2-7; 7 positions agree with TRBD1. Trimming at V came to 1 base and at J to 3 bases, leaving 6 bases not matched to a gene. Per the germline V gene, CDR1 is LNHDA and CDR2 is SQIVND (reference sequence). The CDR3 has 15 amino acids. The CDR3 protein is CASSIGRGQHYEQYF. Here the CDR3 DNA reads TGTGCCAGTAGTATAGGTAGGGGACAGCACTACGAGCAGTACTTC.

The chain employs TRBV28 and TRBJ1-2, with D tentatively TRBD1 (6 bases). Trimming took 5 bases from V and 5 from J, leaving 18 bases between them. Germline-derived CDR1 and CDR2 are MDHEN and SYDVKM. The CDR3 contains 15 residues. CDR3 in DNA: TGTGCCAGCAGTACGTTCGGCAGGGGAGGATATGGCTACACCTTC. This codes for CASSTFGRGGYGYTF.

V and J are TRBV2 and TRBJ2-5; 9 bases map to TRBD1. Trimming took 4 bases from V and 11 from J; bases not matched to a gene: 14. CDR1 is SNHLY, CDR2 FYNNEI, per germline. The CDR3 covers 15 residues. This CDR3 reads CASSAGTGNGYEQYF. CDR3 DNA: TGTGCCAGCAGTGCCGGGACAGGGAACGGTTATGAGCAGTACTTC.

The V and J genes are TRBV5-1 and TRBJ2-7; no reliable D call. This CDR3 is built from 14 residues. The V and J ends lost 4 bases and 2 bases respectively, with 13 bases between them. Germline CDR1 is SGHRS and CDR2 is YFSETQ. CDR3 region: CASSRTEKTYEQYF. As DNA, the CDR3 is TGCGCCAGCAGCCGGACGGAGAAAACCTACGAGCAGTACTTC.

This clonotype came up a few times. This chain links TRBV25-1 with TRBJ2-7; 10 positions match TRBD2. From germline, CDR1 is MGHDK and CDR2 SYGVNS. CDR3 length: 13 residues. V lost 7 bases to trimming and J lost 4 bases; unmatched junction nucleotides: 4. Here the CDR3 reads CASTGTSAYEQYF. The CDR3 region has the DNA TGTGCCAGCACCGGGACTAGCGCGTACGAGCAGTACTTC.

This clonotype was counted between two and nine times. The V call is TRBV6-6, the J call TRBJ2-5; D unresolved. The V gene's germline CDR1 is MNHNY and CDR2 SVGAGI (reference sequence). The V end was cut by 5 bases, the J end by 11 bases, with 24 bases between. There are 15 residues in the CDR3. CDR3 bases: TGTGCCAGCAGTCAATCGTCCGGGTTTAGAGATCCTCAGTACTTC. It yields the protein CASSQSSGFRDPQYF.

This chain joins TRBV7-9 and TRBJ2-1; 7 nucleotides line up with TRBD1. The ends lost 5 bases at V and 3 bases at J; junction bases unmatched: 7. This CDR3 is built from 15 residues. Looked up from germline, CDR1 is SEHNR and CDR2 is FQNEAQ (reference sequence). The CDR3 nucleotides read TGTGCCAGCAGCCGACCGGGACAGCACTACAATGAGCAGTTCTTC. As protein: CASSRPGQHYNEQFF.